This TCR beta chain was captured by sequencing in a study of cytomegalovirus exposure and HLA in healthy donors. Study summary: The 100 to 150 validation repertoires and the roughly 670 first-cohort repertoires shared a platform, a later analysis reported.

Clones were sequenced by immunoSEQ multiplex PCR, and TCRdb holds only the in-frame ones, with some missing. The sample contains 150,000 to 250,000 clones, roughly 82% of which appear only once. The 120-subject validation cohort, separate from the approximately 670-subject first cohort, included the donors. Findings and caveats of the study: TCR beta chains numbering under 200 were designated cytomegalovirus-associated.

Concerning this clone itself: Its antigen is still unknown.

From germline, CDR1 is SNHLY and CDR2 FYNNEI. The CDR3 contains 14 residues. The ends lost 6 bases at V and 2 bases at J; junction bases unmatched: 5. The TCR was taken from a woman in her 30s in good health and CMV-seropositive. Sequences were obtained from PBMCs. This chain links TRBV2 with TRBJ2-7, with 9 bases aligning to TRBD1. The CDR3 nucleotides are TGTGCCAGCAGGGACGGACAGGGGACCTACGAGCAGTACTTC. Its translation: CASRDGQGTYEQYF.